This is a list of T cell receptor beta chains from one sample in a study of spatial heterogeneity in lung cancer. Via MiXCR, TCRdb re-called the 5' RACE reads, giving one row per CDR3 protein. The repertoire includes tens of thousands of distinct CDR3 sequences, approximately 5.3% of them detected once, and over 8.5% sits in the top ten. Sequenced material: PBMCs, taken at surgery. These receptors all stem from a male donor with early-stage non-small cell lung cancer. Both conserved end residues are part of each CDR3. Fields, in order: V gene, D gene, J gene, clone size, CDR3 DNA, CDR3 protein. The D gene is left open where the match is weak. Size values are once, few and many counts, or a class for expanded clones, and some rows have none.

>TRBV4-3|NA|TRBJ2-5|many
TGCGCCAGCAGCCAAGATGGGCATACTGGGAGGACCCAGTACTTC
CASSQDGHTGRTQYF
>TRBV27|TRBD2|TRBJ2-3|NA
TGTGCCAGCAGTCCATTGTGGGGAGGGTCAGATACGCAGTATTTT
CASSPLWGGSDTQYF
>TRBV19|NA|TRBJ1-5|many
TGTGCCAGTAGTGCACTAACAACCGCAGGGAAGGGCGTCCAGCCCCAGCATTTT
CASSALTTAGKGVQPQHF
>TRBV30|NA|TRBJ2-7|many
TGTGCCTGGAGTGTGCGAGACTCCGGTTTTTACGAGCAGTACTTC
CAWSVRDSGFYEQYF
>TRBV5-1|NA|TRBJ1-2|NA
TGCGCCAGCCGGCGGGACCCGACTAACTATGGCTACACCTTC
CASRRDPTNYGYTF
>TRBV7-2|NA|TRBJ2-2|many
TGTGCCAGCAGCCCCGGTCGCACCGGGGAGCTGTTTTTT
CASSPGRTGELFF
>TRBV5-1|TRBD1|TRBJ1-2|many
TGCGCCAGCAGCCCCGGACAGGGATTAGGCCATGGCTACACCTTC
CASSPGQGLGHGYTF
>TRBV7-8|NA|TRBJ2-1|many
TGTGCCAGCAGCTCCCCCCGGCGCTTTACCAACAATGAGCAGTTCTTC
CASSSPRRFTNNEQFF
>TRBV20-1|TRBD1|TRBJ1-1|many
TGCAGTGCTGCATCACCGGGACAGGGGGCATTAATGGCTTTCTTT
CSAASPGQGALMAFF
>TRBV5-1|TRBD2|TRBJ2-1|many
TGCGCCAGCAGCTTCGGGACTAGCGGTGAGCAGTTCTTC
CASSFGTSGEQFF
>TRBV28|TRBD2|TRBJ2-1|many
TGTGCCAGCAGTTTATTCAGCGGGGACTCCTACAATGAGCAGTTCTTC
CASSLFSGDSYNEQFF
>TRBV5-1|NA|TRBJ2-7|many
TGCGCCAGCAGAGGTCGTACAGCTTCCTACGAGCAGTACTTC
CASRGRTASYEQYF
>TRBV19|NA|TRBJ2-6|many
TGTGCCAGTAGTGCCTCGAGTCACCTGCTCTCTGGGGCCAACGTCCTGACTTTC
CASSASSHLLSGANVLTF
>TRBV5-1|TRBD2|TRBJ2-7|few
TGCGCCAGCAGCCTCGGGACTAGCGGAGGGGGAGGCTACGAGCAGTACTTC
CASSLGTSGGGGYEQYF
>TRBV20-1|TRBD1|TRBJ1-5|NA
TGCAGTGCTAGAGATAGGACAGGAGCTCAGCCCCAGCATTTT
CSARDRTGAQPQHF
>TRBV4-1|NA|TRBJ1-6|many
TGCGCCAGCAGCCATGGACGTCCGTTGGGGAATTCACCCCTCCACTTT
CASSHGRPLGNSPLHF
>TRBV7-8|NA|TRBJ1-5|many
TGTGCCAGCAGCCCTTTCCGGGCCCCCTCCAGCAATCAGCCCCAGCATTTT
CASSPFRAPSSNQPQHF
>TRBV20-1|NA|TRBJ1-1|many
TGCAGTGCTAGAAAGCCGGGGCTGAACACTGAAGCTTTCTTT
CSARKPGLNTEAFF
>TRBV12-3/TRBV12-4|NA|TRBJ2-5|NA
TGTGCCAGCAGTTTAGGGGTGGGTAGCCAAGAGACCCAGTACTTC
CASSLGVGSQETQYF
>TRBV5-8|NA|TRBJ1-1|many
TGTGCCAGCAGCTTCGGGGTATGGGCTTTCTTT
CASSFGVWAFF
>TRBV5-1|NA|TRBJ2-5|many
TGCGCCAGCAGCTTCGGACCTAAAGAGACCCAGTACTTC
CASSFGPKETQYF
>TRBV5-5|NA|TRBJ1-4|few
TGTGCCAGCAGCTTGGAGTGGGACAATGAAAAACTGTTTTTT
CASSLEWDNEKLFF
>TRBV29-1|NA|TRBJ2-5|many
TGCAGCGTTGATGAACCAGGGGGAGGCCGAAAAGAGACCCAGTACTTC
CSVDEPGGGRKETQYF
>TRBV11-1|TRBD2|TRBJ2-1|many
TGTGCCAGCAGCTTTGAGCGGGGATCCTACAATGAGCAGTTCTTC
CASSFERGSYNEQFF
>TRBV9|TRBD2|TRBJ2-7|many
TGTGCCAGCAGCGTGCACACTAGCGGAGACTACGAGCAGTACTTC
CASSVHTSGDYEQYF